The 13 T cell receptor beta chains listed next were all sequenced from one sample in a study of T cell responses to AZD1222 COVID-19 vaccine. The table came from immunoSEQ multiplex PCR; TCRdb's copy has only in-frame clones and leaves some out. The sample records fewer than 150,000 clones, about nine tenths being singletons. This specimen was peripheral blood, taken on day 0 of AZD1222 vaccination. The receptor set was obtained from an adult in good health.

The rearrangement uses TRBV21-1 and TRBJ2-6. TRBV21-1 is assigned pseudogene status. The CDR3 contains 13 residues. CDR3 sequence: CALGGGPANVLTF. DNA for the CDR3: TGTGCTTTAGGGGGAGGTCCTGCCAACGTCCTGACTTTC.

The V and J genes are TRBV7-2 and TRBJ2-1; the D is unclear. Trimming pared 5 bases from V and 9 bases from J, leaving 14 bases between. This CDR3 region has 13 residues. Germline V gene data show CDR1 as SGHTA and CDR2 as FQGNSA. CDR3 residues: CASSPSGFGEQFF. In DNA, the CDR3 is TGTGCCAGCAGCCCCTCGGGCTTCGGTGAGCAGTTCTTC.

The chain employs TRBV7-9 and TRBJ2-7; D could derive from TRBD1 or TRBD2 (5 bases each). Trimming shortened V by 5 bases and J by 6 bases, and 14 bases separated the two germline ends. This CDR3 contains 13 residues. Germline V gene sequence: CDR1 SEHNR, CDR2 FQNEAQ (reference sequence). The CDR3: CASSPPGLSEQYF. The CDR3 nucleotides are TGTGCCAGCAGCCCGCCGGGGCTCTCCGAGCAGTACTTC.

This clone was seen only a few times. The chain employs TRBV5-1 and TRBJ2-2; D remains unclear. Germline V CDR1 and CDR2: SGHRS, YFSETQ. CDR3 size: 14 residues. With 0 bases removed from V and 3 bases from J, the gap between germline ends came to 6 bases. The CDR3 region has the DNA TGCGCCAGCAGCTTGGGAGTGGACACCGGGGAGCTGTTTTTT. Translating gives CASSLGVDTGELFF.

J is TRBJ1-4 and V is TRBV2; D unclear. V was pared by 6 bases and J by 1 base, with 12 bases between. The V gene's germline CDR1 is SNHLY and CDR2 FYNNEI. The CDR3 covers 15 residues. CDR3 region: CASSEPGVTNEKLFF. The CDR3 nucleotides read TGTGCCAGCAGCGAACCCGGGGTAACTAATGAAAAACTGTTTTTT. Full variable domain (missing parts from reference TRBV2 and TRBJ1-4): EPEVTQTPSHQVTQMGQEVILRCVPISNHLYFYWYRQILGQKVEFLVSFYNNEISEKSEIFDDQFSVERPDGSNFTLKIRSTKLEDSAMYFCASSEPGVTNEKLFFGSGTQLSVL.

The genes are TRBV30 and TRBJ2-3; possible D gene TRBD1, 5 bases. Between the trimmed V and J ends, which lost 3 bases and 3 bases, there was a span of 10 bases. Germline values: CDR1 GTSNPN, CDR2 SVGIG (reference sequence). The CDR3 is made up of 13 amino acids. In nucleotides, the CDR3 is TGTGCCTGGAGGGTTCAGGGAACAGATACGCAGTATTTT. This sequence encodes CAWRVQGTDTQYF.

Here the CDR3 DNA reads TGTGCCAGCAGTTACTCGAGGCGGCAGGATAATTCACCCCTCCACTTT. It translates to CASSYSRRQDNSPLHF. This chain uses TRBV6-5 with TRBJ1-6; D is undetermined. V was cut by 0 bases and J by 5 bases, with 11 bases left in between. CDR3 length equals 16 residues. The V gene's germline CDR1 is MNHEY and CDR2 SVGAGI.

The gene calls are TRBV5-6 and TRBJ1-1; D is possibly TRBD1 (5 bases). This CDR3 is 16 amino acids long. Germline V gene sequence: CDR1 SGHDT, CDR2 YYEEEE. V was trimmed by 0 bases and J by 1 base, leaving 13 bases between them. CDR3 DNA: TGTGCCAGCAGCTTGGGGATTTGGGGGAAGAACACTGAAGCTTTCTTT. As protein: CASSLGIWGKNTEAFF.

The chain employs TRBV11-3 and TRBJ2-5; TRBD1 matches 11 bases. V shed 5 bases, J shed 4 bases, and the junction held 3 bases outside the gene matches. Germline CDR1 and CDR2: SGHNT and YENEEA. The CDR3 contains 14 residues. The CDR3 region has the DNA TGTGCCAGCAGCCCTGGGACAGGGGGAGAGACCCAGTACTTC. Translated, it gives CASSPGTGGETQYF.

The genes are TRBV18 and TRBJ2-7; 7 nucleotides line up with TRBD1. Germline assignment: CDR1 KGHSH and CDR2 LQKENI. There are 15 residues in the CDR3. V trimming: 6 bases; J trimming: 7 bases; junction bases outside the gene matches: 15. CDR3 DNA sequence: TGTGCCAGCTCTCCGAAGACAGGGACCACGGGGGAGCAGTACTTC. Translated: CASSPKTGTTGEQYF.

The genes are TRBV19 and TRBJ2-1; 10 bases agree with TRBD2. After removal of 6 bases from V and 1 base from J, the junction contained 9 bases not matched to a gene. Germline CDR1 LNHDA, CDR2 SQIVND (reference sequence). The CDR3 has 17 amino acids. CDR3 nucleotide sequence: TGTGCCAGTAGCCCGTTAGGTAGCGGGGGGTCCTACAATGAGCAGTTCTTC. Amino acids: CASSPLGSGGSYNEQFF.

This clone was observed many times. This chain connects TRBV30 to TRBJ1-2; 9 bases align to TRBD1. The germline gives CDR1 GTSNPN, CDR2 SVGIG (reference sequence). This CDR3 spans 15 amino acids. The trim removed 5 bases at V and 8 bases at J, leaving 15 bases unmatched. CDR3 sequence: CAWGTGTGRTRGYTF. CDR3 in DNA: TGTGCCTGGGGTACCGGGACAGGGAGAACGCGGGGCTACACCTTC.

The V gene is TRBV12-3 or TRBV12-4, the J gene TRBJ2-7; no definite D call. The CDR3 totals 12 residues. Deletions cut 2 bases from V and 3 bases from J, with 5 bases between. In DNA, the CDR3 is TGTGCCAGCAGTTTAACCAACTACGAGCAGTACTTC. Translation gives CASSLTNYEQYF.